This T cell receptor beta chain derives from a study of cytomegalovirus exposure and HLA in healthy donors. For the study at large: The study placed about 81% of its approximately 430 genotyped donors in the Caucasian-associated ancestry cluster.

The study ran its PCR with 60 Vbeta and 13 Jbeta primers. The protocol was immunoSEQ multiplex PCR, while the TCRdb copy is restricted to in-frame clones and leaves out a portion. Among 120,000 or so clones listed, around 82% were seen once. As to this clone: The target antigen is unknown.

The V end lost 4 bases, the J end lost 5 bases, and 11 bases lay between the germline ends. The CDR3 sequence is 13 residues long. Germline-derived CDR1 and CDR2 are MNHEY and SVGAGI. Study-wide results and caveats: About 87% or about 30% of the time was how often most TCR beta V segments were productive, according to an earlier analysis. Researchers catalogued roughly 150 TCR beta chains as cytomegalovirus-associated. The study reported that TCR beta sequences accurately predicted HLA-A and HLA-B alleles in most subjects.

Sequenced material: PBMCs. This sequence was found in a female donor in good health and CMV-seronegative. V and J are TRBV6-5 and TRBJ2-5, with D perhaps matching TRBD1 (6 bases). The CDR3: CASSSPGAETQYF. The CDR3 DNA reads as TGTGCCAGCAGTTCCCCAGGGGCCGAGACCCAGTACTTC.